A single sample gave rise to the 16 T cell receptor beta chains below, sequenced in a study of CD8 T cells in Susac syndrome. An amount of RNA that ranged from roughly 0.5 to 1 ug was reverse transcribed with random hexamers. TCRdb passed the immunoSEQ multiplex PCR reads through MiXCR, listing each CDR3 protein once. The table records approximately 200,000 distinct CDR3 sequences, 85% to 95% of them present only once. Sequenced input: CD4+ T cells from PBMCs. These receptor sequences come from a human donor with multiple sclerosis.

The table lists this clonotype with a count of one. J is TRBJ1-3 and V is TRBV29-1, with no clear D. CDR1 SQVTM and CDR2 ANQGSEA come from the germline V gene. The CDR3 runs 14 residues. V was shortened by 2 bases and J by 2 bases, with 10 bases between the two germline ends. In DNA, the CDR3 is TGCAGCGTTGAAAGGCGGCTAGCTGGAAACACCATATATTTT. It translates to CSVERRLAGNTIYF.

This clonotype was counted between two and nine times. The rearrangement uses TRBV3-1 and TRBJ1-1; unclear D gene. Germline-derived CDR1 and CDR2 are LGHDT and YNNKEL (reference sequence). V gave up 1 base and J gave up 1 base, with 7 bases separating them. The length of the CDR3 is 14 residues. CDR3 loop: CASSQVGGNTEAFF. The CDR3 coding sequence is TGTGCCAGCAGCCAAGTTGGAGGGAACACTGAAGCTTTCTTT.

As DNA, the CDR3 is TGTGCCACCCAGGGGGCTGGCAATCAGCCCCAGCATTTT. It translates to CATQGAGNQPQHF. The rearrangement links TRBV24-1 to TRBJ1-5, with 8 nucleotides matching TRBD1. Germline CDR1 is KGHDR and CDR2 is SFDVKD. There are 13 residues in the CDR3. J gave up 2 bases and V 9 bases, and 2 bases lay outside the gene matches.

In this sample, this clonotype turned up a few times. This chain connects TRBV30 to TRBJ1-5; possibly TRBD1 for D (5 bases). The germline V gene encodes CDR1 GTSNPN and CDR2 SVGIG (reference sequence). V lost 1 base, J lost 0 bases, and 7 bases lay in between. The CDR3 sequence is 14 residues long. The CDR3: CAWSGGLSNQPQHF. The CDR3 bases are TGTGCCTGGAGTGGGGGCCTTAGCAATCAGCCCCAGCATTTT.

The chain employs TRBV5-1 and TRBJ2-1; 8 bases agree with TRBD1. The CDR3 has 15 residues. The V gene's germline CDR1 is SGHRS and CDR2 YFSETQ. V lost 1 base, J lost 8 bases, and 8 bases stayed unmatched. The CDR3 here is CASSLWPGGMDEQFF. The CDR3 DNA follows: TGCGCCAGCAGCTTGTGGCCAGGGGGCATGGATGAGCAGTTCTTC.

The CDR3 sequence: CATSDLDSSPLHF. The DNA for the CDR3 is TGTGCCACCAGTGATTTGGACAGTTCACCCCTCCACTTT. The chain is built from TRBV24-1 and TRBJ1-6; D might be TRBD1 (5 bases). From germline, CDR1 is KGHDR and CDR2 SFDVKD. V gave up 0 bases and J gave up 9 bases, with 5 bases separating them. The CDR3 runs to 13 residues.

DNA of the CDR3: TGCAGCTACAGGCGGACCGCGAACACCGGGGAGCTGTTTTTT. It encodes CSYRRTANTGELFF. The chain couples TRBV29-1 to TRBJ2-2; D perhaps matches TRBD1 (5 bases). There are 14 residues in the CDR3. The V end was cut by 8 bases, the J end by 0 bases, with 13 bases between. CDR1 and CDR2 (germline): SQVTM, ANQGSEA.

The chain couples TRBV3-1 to TRBJ2-5; 7 bases are a match to TRBD1. The CDR3 extends over 15 amino acids. The germline V gene has CDR1 LGHDT and CDR2 YNNKEL (reference sequence). With 4 bases clipped from V and 4 bases from J, the junction kept 9 bases outside the gene matches. CDR3 nucleotides: TGTGCCAGCAGCCGCCAGGGGGTAGTAGGAGAGACCCAGTACTTC. It translates to CASSRQGVVGETQYF.

The V gene is TRBV2, the J gene TRBJ2-5; D gene ambiguous. Per the germline V gene, CDR1 is SNHLY and CDR2 is FYNNEI. Trimming removed 7 bases at V and 4 bases at J, with 13 bases between. This CDR3 contains 13 residues. CDR3 amino acids: CASTRIPPETQYF. The CDR3 DNA follows: TGTGCCAGCACGAGGATCCCGCCAGAGACCCAGTACTTC.

The CDR3 DNA reads as TGTGCCAGCAGCCAAGATGTCGGACAGGGGGTAGTTGCCACTGAAGCTTTCTTT. It yields the protein CASSQDVGQGVVATEAFF. The chain is built from TRBV14 and TRBJ1-1; 10 positions agree with TRBD1. This CDR3 is 18 amino acids long. Germline CDR1 is SGHDN and CDR2 is FVKESK. The trim removed 0 bases at V and 4 bases at J, leaving 11 bases unmatched.

The chain carries TRBV2 and TRBJ2-3; 7 nucleotides line up with TRBD2. CDR1 and CDR2 from the germline V gene are SNHLY and FYNNEI. The CDR3 consists of 15 residues. The V gene end was trimmed by 8 bases and the J gene end by 1 base; junction bases not matched to a gene: 9. The CDR3 sequence: CASGRLAPGTDTQYF. As DNA, the CDR3 is TGTGCCAGCGGCAGACTAGCACCAGGCACAGATACGCAGTATTTT.

V and J are TRBV20-1 and TRBJ2-3; D is perhaps TRBD2 (6 bases). Germline assignment: CDR1 DFQATT and CDR2 SNEGSKA (reference sequence). The CDR3 covers 18 residues. The V end lost 0 bases, the J end lost 5 bases, and 24 bases lay between the germline ends. This chain's CDR3 is CSARDLTEYRGWVDTQYF. In nucleotides, the CDR3 is TGCAGTGCTAGAGATCTAACAGAATACCGGGGGTGGGTAGATACGCAGTATTTT.

The chain recombines TRBV27 with TRBJ2-2, with D perhaps TRBD2 (5 bases). The CDR3 is made up of 15 amino acids. Trimming shortened V by 0 bases and J by 1 base, and 6 bases separated the two germline ends. The germline V gene encodes CDR1 MNHEY and CDR2 SMNVEV (reference sequence). CDR3 bases: TGTGCCAGCAGTTTATCGGCGGGGAACACCGGGGAGCTGTTTTTT. This translates into CASSLSAGNTGELFF.

The gene calls are TRBV20-1 and TRBJ1-6, with unresolved D. V lost 1 base to trimming and J lost 14 bases, with 9 bases between them. The CDR3 consists of 11 residues. The germline CDR1 and CDR2 sequences are DFQATT and SNEGSKA (reference sequence). CDR3: CSARVAGALHF. The CDR3 nucleotides read TGCAGTGCTAGAGTAGCCGGAGCCCTCCACTTT.

This clonotype is a singleton in its sample. The chain recombines TRBV7-2 with TRBJ1-5; 7 nucleotides line up with TRBD1. The CDR3 covers 18 residues. CDR1 is SGHTA, CDR2 FQGNSA, per germline. The V and J ends lost 5 bases and 5 bases, in that order; junction bases with no gene match: 18. CDR3 protein: CASSSRGPAQGPYQPQHF. The CDR3 DNA follows: TGTGCCAGCAGCAGTCGAGGCCCGGCACAGGGGCCATATCAGCCCCAGCATTTT. The whole variable domain, remainder taken from reference TRBV7-2 and TRBJ1-5, is GAGVSQSPSNKVTEKGKDVELRCDPISGHTALYWYRQSLGQGLEFLIYFQGNSAPDKSGLPSDRFSAERTGGSVSTLTIQRTQQEDSAVYLCASSSRGPAQGPYQPQHFGDGTRLSIL.

V is TRBV20-1 and J is TRBJ1-2; D not certain. There are 12 residues in the CDR3. Trimming took 7 bases from V and 5 from J, leaving 14 bases between them. In germline, CDR1 is DFQATT, CDR2 SNEGSKA (reference sequence). The DNA of the CDR3 is TGCAGTGGGGCGGCAGACCCTTATGGCTACACCTTC. This translates into CSGAADPYGYTF.